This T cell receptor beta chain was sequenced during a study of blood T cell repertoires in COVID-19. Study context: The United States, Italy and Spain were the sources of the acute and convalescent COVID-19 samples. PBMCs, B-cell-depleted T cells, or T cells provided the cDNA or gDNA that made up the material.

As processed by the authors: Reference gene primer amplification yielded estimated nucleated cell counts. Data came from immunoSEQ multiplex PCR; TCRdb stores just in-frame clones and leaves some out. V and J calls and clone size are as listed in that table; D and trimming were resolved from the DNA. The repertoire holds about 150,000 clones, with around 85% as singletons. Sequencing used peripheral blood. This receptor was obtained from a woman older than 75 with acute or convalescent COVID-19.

The CDR3 here is CASSLGGARSEQYF. The CDR3 DNA is TGTGCCAGCAGCTTGGGGGGGGCCCGCTCCGAGCAGTACTTC. The chain employs TRBV13 and TRBJ2-7; a weak D match, TRBD2 (7 bases). Germline V gene sequence: CDR1 PRHDT, CDR2 FYEKMQ (reference sequence). The CDR3 runs to 14 residues. V was shortened by 3 bases and J by 6 bases, with 15 bases between the two germline ends.